The 16 T cell receptor beta chains in this list originate from one sample, sequenced in a study of T cells after yellow fever vaccination. TCRdb recomputed calls from the 5' RACE reads with MiXCR, one row per CDR3 protein. The sample includes about 500,000 distinct CDR3 sequences, roughly 17% of them seen just once. The material sequenced was PBMCs, taken more than 4 days after the first yellow fever vaccination. The source of these receptors is a man younger than 35 who received the YFV17D yellow fever vaccine.

The chain employs TRBV20-1 and TRBJ2-3; TRBD2 matches at 7 bases. The germline V gene encodes CDR1 DFQATT and CDR2 SNEGSKA (reference sequence). J gave up 1 base and V 3 bases, and 4 bases lay outside the gene matches. This CDR3 is built from 14 residues. CDR3 region: CSASHTSGTDTQYF. The CDR3, as DNA: TGCAGTGCTAGCCACACTAGCGGCACAGATACGCAGTATTTT.

In its sample, this clonotype was seen a few times. V is TRBV24-1 and J is TRBJ2-1; 7 positions agree with TRBD1. The CDR3 runs to 13 residues. The germline gives CDR1 KGHDR, CDR2 SFDVKD. V was clipped by 5 bases and J by 6 bases; unmatched bases: 3. The CDR3 DNA reads as TGTGCCACCAGTGGCCAGGGGGTCAATGAGCAGTTCTTC. Encoded protein: CATSGQGVNEQFF.

The CDR3 nucleotides are TGTGCCAGCAGCCGGCTAATGGGAGATGGCTACACCTTC. This gives the protein CASSRLMGDGYTF. This chain joins TRBV3-1 and TRBJ1-2; D unresolved. The V and J ends lost 4 bases and 6 bases respectively, with 12 bases between them. Germline V gene sequence: CDR1 LGHDT, CDR2 YNNKEL (reference sequence). This CDR3 contains 13 residues.

The chain has TRBV5-4 and TRBJ2-2; 8 nucleotides match TRBD1. Germline lookup yields CDR1 SGHNT and CDR2 YYREEE (reference sequence). The V segment lost 4 bases and the J segment 8 bases; nucleotides outside the gene matches: 16. This CDR3 contains 17 residues. The CDR3 here is CASSNTGGRGREGELFF. DNA of the CDR3: TGTGCCAGCAGCAATACTGGGGGCAGGGGGCGCGAAGGGGAGCTGTTTTTT. The full variable domain, rest sourced from reference TRBV5-4 and TRBJ2-2, is ETGVTQSPTHLIKTRGQQVTLRCSSQSGHNTVSWYQQALGQGPQFIFQYYREEENGRGNFPPRFSGLQFPNYSSELNVNALELDDSALYLCASSNTGGRGREGELFFGEGSRLTVL.

There are a few counts of this clonotype. The chain joins TRBV5-1 to TRBJ2-5; 7 nucleotides agree with TRBD1. V was pared by 0 bases and J by 4 bases, with 6 bases of the junction left unmatched. The germline gives CDR1 SGHRS, CDR2 YFSETQ. The CDR3 is 15 amino acids. The CDR3 protein is CASSLASTGRETQYF. CDR3 sequence (DNA): TGCGCCAGCAGCTTGGCCTCGACAGGGCGAGAGACCCAGTACTTC.

The rearrangement links TRBV4-3 to TRBJ2-7; D is undetermined. V lost 0 bases, J lost 5 bases, and 17 bases lay in between. Germline V gives CDR1 LGHNA, CDR2 YSLEER. The CDR3 covers 16 residues. CDR3 residues: CASSQDNGPRPNEQYF. CDR3 coding DNA: TGCGCCAGCAGCCAAGATAATGGTCCCAGGCCGAACGAGCAGTACTTC.

This clonotype appeared a few times. The CDR3 loop is CASIPGHVSYEQYF. For the CDR3, the DNA is TGTGCCAGCATCCCGGGACATGTGTCCTACGAGCAGTACTTC. The chain carries TRBV6-2 or TRBV6-3 and TRBJ2-7, with D perhaps matching TRBD1 (6 bases). CDR1 MNHEY and CDR2 SVGEGT come from the germline V gene. There are 14 residues in the CDR3. Deletions cut 7 bases from V and 1 base from J, with 14 bases between.

This chain joins TRBV10-2 and TRBJ2-7, with TRBD1 matching 7 bases. The CDR3 loop spans 14 amino acids. V gave up 3 bases and J gave up 3 bases; unmatched junction bases: 5. CDR1 and CDR2 from the germline V gene are WSHSY and SAAADI. The CDR3 coding sequence is TGCGCCAGCAGTGAAGACAGGGTGGTCTACGAGCAGTACTTC. Amino acid sequence: CASSEDRVVYEQYF.

The genes are TRBV7-8 and TRBJ2-7, with 11 bases lining up with TRBD1. V lost 5 bases, J lost 3 bases, and 6 bases stayed unmatched. The CDR3 contains 15 residues. Germline V gene lookup returns CDR1 SGHVS and CDR2 FQNEAQ. CDR3 in DNA: TGTGCCAGCAGCCAGGACAGGGGGCCCATCTACGAGCAGTACGTC. Amino acid sequence: CASSQDRGPIYEQYV.

This clonotype has just a few counts. The chain couples TRBV4-1 to TRBJ2-7, with 8 bases identical to TRBD2. J was trimmed by 5 bases and V by 4 bases; bases with no gene match: 4. CDR1 and CDR2 from the germline V gene are MGHRA and YSYEKL. CDR3 length: 13 residues. CDR3 bases: TGCGCCAGCAGCCCCCTCGGGGGGGACGAGCAGTACTTC. Residues: CASSPLGGDEQYF.

V gene TRBV6-5 combines with J gene TRBJ2-3; 7 bases fit TRBD2. The CDR3 consists of 17 residues. The junction had 7 bases not matched to a gene; V was cut back by 0 bases and J by 1 base. Germline V gene lookup returns CDR1 MNHEY and CDR2 SVGAGI. The CDR3 DNA reads as TGTGCCAGCAGTTACTCGAGGGAGGGTGGTGGCACAGATACGCAGTATTTT. Its protein is CASSYSREGGGTDTQYF.

In its sample, this clonotype was seen a few times. The chain carries TRBV7-2 and TRBJ2-4; D uncertain. The length of the CDR3 is 11 residues. Per the germline V gene, CDR1 is SGHTA and CDR2 is FQGNSA. Trimming took 3 bases from V and 3 from J, leaving 0 bases between them. The CDR3 reads CASSFKNIQYF. The CDR3 DNA reads TGTGCCAGCAGCTTCAAAAACATTCAGTACTTC. Based on the CDR3 plus reference TRBV7-2 and TRBJ2-4, the full variable domain is GAGVSQSPSNKVTEKGKDVELRCDPISGHTALYWYRQSLGQGLEFLIYFQGNSAPDKSGLPSDRFSAERTGGSVSTLTIQRTQQEDSAVYLCASSFKNIQYFGAGTRLSVL.

This clonotype was recorded a few times. The chain carries TRBV5-6 and TRBJ1-2; no firm D call. There are 16 residues in the CDR3. Trimming removed 0 bases from V and 3 bases from J, with 15 bases in between. Germline CDR1 and CDR2: SGHDT and YYEEEE. CDR3 in DNA: TGTGCCAGCAGCTTGGACGGGAAGGCACCTTACTATGGCTACACCTTC. This gives the protein CASSLDGKAPYYGYTF. The full variable domain, rest sourced from reference TRBV5-6 and TRBJ1-2, is DAGVTQSPTHLIKTRGQQVTLRCSPKSGHDTVSWYQQALGQGPQFIFQYYEEEERQRGNFPDRFSGHQFPNYSSELNVNALLLGDSALYLCASSLDGKAPYYGYTFGSGTRLTVV.

This clonotype was recorded at least ten times. Here the CDR3 reads CASSPTGGSYNEQFF. The CDR3 DNA reads as TGTGCCAGCAGCCCTACCGGGGGATCCTACAATGAGCAGTTCTTC. This chain uses TRBV3-1 with TRBJ2-1; D perhaps matches TRBD2 (6 bases). The V end lost 4 bases, the J end lost 1 base, and 11 bases lay between the germline ends. The CDR3 covers 15 residues. The germline V gene has CDR1 LGHDT and CDR2 YNNKEL (reference sequence).

This clonotype was observed a few times. This chain connects TRBV11-2 to TRBJ2-5; D is uncertain. Trimming left V 2 bases short and J 6 bases short, with 13 bases between. The CDR3 contains 14 residues. Germline lookup yields CDR1 SGHAT and CDR2 FQNNGV. This chain's CDR3 is CASSLMSTLQTQYF. CDR3 in DNA: TGTGCCAGCAGCTTAATGTCCACGTTGCAGACCCAGTACTTC.

This clonotype showed up just a few times. This chain connects TRBV6-5 to TRBJ2-3; maybe TRBD2 (5 bases). Trimming took 2 bases from V and 1 from J, leaving 16 bases between them. This CDR3 spans 17 amino acids. Germline V gives CDR1 MNHEY, CDR2 SVGAGI. The CDR3 coding sequence is TGTGCCAGCAGTTACCAGTTCACGGGGAGTCGCACAGATACGCAGTATTTT. This encodes CASSYQFTGSRTDTQYF.